The clone carrying this T cell receptor beta chain was seen at least ten times. Its matching antigen is unknown. The sample originates from a study of human T cells and chemical hapten exposure. Study outcomes and limitations: PT1 expanded TCR numbers tracked positively with patch test score.

TCRdb fed the RACE reads into MiXCR, producing one record per CDR3 protein. The sample gives around 300,000 distinct CDR3 sequences, about 5% of which show up once; about 8.2% is in the top ten. The sample's time point: pre-sensitization, week 0. Treatment denoted: therapeutic diphenylcyclopropenone sensitization with weekly scalp DPC. The germline gives CDR1 MNHEY, CDR2 SVGAGI. This CDR3 contains 12 residues. V was trimmed by 5 bases and J by 5 bases, leaving 9 bases between them. The sequence was collected from a woman younger than 30 with alopecia areata. Some clones in this sample may be carry-over from other donors' samples. The V and J genes are TRBV6-5 and TRBJ1-2; TRBD1 might be the D (5 bases). Sequencing used whole blood, obtained in connection with sensitization to the hapten diphenylcyclopropenone (DPC). DNA for the CDR3: TGTGCCAGCAGTCAGACAGAATATGGCTACACCTTC. Its protein product is CASSQTEYGYTF.